The 9 T cell receptor beta chains below all came from one sample that was sequenced in a study of blood T cell repertoires in COVID-19. Sequencing used immunoSEQ multiplex PCR; TCRdb keeps in-frame clones, though not all of them. Seen here are about 190,000 clones, just under 80% observed once, and the top ten hold under 3.5%. The sequenced sample was peripheral blood. The receptors shown here come from a woman older than 75 with active or convalescent COVID-19.

The rearrangement joins TRBV7-8 to TRBJ2-3, with 10 nucleotides matching TRBD1. The CDR3 has 17 amino acids. Germline CDR1 and CDR2: SGHVS and FQNEAQ. The ends lost 4 bases at V and 0 bases at J; junction bases unmatched: 7. CDR3 coding DNA: TGTGCCAGCAGCTATTCGGGACAGGGGTTTAGCACAGATACGCAGTATTTT. This encodes CASSYSGQGFSTDTQYF.

The chain is built from TRBV5-1 and TRBJ1-6; D is undetermined. Trimming left V 0 bases short and J 7 bases short, with 11 bases between. This CDR3 has 15 residues. Per germline, CDR1 SGHRS and CDR2 YFSETQ. The CDR3 reads CASSLVAGINSPLHF. DNA for the CDR3: TGCGCCAGCAGCTTGGTGGCGGGGATCAATTCACCCCTCCACTTT. Drawing the rest from reference TRBV5-1 and TRBJ1-6, the complete variable domain is KAGVTQTPRYLIKTRGQQVTLSCSPISGHRSVSWYQQTPGQGLQFLFEYFSETQRNKGNFPGRFSGRQFSNSRSEMNVSTLELGDSALYLCASSLVAGINSPLHFGNGTRLTVT.

This clone came up a few times. This chain connects TRBV7-2 to TRBJ1-6, with D hard to call. CDR3 size: 13 residues. Looked up from germline, CDR1 is SGHTA and CDR2 is FQGNSA. V lost 5 bases to trimming and J lost 7 bases, with 9 bases between them. The CDR3 region has the DNA TGTGCCAGCAGCCCCCGACTGAATTCACCCCTCCACTTT. It yields the protein CASSPRLNSPLHF. The full variable domain, in which reference TRBV7-2 and TRBJ1-6 provide the parts outside the CDR3, is GAGVSQSPSNKVTEKGKDVELRCDPISGHTALYWYRQSLGQGLEFLIYFQGNSAPDKSGLPSDRFSAERTGGSVSTLTIQRTQQEDSAVYLCASSPRLNSPLHFGNGTRLTVT.

The chain combines TRBV9 with TRBJ1-4; TRBD1 might be the D (5 bases). Germline CDR1 SGDLS, CDR2 YYNGEE. V was cut by 4 bases and J by 2 bases, with 12 bases left in between. CDR3 length: 15 residues. CDR3 sequence (DNA): TGTGCCAGCAGCTTACTCGGGGGGACTAATGAAAAACTGTTTTTT. Its translation: CASSLLGGTNEKLFF.

This chain links TRBV7-2 with TRBJ2-4, with TRBD1 matching over 10 bases. V shed 3 bases, J shed 6 bases, and the junction held 2 bases outside the gene matches. The CDR3 has 14 amino acids. In germline, CDR1 is SGHTA, CDR2 FQGNSA. Written as DNA, the CDR3 is TGTGCCAGCAGCTTTCGGACAGGGGGAAACATTCAGTACTTC. It yields the protein CASSFRTGGNIQYF.

This chain connects TRBV4-1 to TRBJ2-5; TRBD2 matches at 12 bases. The junction had 10 bases not matched to a gene; V was cut back by 1 base and J by 4 bases. The CDR3 length is 18 residues. CDR1 and CDR2 from the germline V gene are MGHRA and YSYEKL. CDR3 loop: CASSQALAGGRRGETQYF. The CDR3 DNA reads TGCGCCAGCAGCCAAGCCCTAGCGGGGGGGCGGAGGGGAGAGACCCAGTACTTC.

This clone was seen only a few times. CDR3 sequence (DNA): TGCGCCAGCAGCCAAGATGACAGGGGGTACGAGCAGTACTTC. Translated, it gives CASSQDDRGYEQYF. This chain connects TRBV4-1 to TRBJ2-7, with TRBD1 identical over 9 bases. The germline V gene encodes CDR1 MGHRA and CDR2 YSYEKL. The CDR3 has 14 residues. The ends lost 0 bases at V and 4 bases at J; junction bases unmatched: 1.

The chain employs TRBV7-9 and TRBJ2-2, with 9 bases that match TRBD1. V gave up 4 bases and J gave up 4 bases; unmatched junction bases: 7. Germline CDR1 is SEHNR and CDR2 is FQNEAQ (reference sequence). The CDR3 is made up of 16 amino acids. This CDR3 is CASSSADRGSTGELFF. The CDR3 coding sequence is TGTGCCAGCAGCTCGGCGGACAGGGGAAGCACCGGGGAGCTGTTTTTT.

V and J are TRBV18 and TRBJ1-4; TRBD1 matches at 8 bases. Germline trimming cut 10 bases from V and 4 bases from J; bases unmatched to any gene: 8. Germline CDR1 reads KGHSH; CDR2 reads LQKENI. The CDR3 length is 14 residues. CDR3 residues: CATRTGFGNEKLFF. The CDR3 DNA sequence: TGTGCCACACGGACAGGGTTTGGTAATGAAAAACTGTTTTTT.